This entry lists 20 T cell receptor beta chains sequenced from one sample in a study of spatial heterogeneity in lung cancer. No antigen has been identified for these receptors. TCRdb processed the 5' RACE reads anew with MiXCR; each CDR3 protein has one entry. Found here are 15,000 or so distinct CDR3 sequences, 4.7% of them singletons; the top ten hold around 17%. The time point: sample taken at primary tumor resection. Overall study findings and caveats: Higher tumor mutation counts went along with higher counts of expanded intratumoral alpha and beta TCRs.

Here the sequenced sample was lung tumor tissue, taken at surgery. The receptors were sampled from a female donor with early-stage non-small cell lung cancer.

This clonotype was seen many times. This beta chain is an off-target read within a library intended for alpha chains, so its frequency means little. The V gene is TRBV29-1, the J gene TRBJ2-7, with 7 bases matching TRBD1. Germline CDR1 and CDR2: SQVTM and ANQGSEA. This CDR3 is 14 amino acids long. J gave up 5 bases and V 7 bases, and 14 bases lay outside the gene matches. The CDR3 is CSARLTGSRDEQYF. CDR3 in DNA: TGCAGCGCCCGATTGACAGGGAGTAGGGACGAGCAGTACTTC.

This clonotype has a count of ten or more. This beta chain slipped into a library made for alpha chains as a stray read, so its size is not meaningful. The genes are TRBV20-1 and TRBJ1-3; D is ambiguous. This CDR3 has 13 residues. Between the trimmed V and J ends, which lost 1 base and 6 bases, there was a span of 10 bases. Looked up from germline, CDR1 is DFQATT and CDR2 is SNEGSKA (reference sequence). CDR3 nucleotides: TGCAGTGCTAGAGGAGGGCCTGAAAACACCATATATTTT. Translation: CSARGGPENTIYF.

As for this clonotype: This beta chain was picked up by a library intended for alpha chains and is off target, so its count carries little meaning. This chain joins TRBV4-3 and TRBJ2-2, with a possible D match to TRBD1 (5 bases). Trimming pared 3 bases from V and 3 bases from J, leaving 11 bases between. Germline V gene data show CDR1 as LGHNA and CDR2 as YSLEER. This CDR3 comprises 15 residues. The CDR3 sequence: CASSQGTRDTGELFF. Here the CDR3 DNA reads TGCGCCAGCAGCCAGGGCACCAGGGACACCGGGGAGCTGTTTTTT.

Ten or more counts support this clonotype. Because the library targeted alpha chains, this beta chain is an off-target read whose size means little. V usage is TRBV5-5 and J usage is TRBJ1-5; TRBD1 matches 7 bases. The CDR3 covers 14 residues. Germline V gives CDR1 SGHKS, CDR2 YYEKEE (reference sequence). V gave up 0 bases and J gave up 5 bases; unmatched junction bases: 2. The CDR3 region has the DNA TGTGCCAGCAGCTTGGGGCAGGGGGATCAGCCCCAGCATTTT. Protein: CASSLGQGDQPQHF.

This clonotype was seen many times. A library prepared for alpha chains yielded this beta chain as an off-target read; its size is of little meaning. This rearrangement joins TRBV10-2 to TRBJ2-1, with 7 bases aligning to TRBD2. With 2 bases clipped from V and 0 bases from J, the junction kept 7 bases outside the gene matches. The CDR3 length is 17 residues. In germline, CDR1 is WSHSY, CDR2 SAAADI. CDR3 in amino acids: CASSEGLRGSSYNEQFF. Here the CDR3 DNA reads TGCGCCAGCAGTGAGGGGTTGCGGGGGAGCTCCTACAATGAGCAGTTCTTC.

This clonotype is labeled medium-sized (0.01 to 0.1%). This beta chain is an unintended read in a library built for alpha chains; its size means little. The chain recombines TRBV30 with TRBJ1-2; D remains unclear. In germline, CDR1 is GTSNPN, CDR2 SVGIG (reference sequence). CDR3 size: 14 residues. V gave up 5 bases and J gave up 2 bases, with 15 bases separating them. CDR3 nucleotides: TGTGCCTGGGCCCTGGGTGACGGGAACTATGGCTACACCTTC. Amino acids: CAWALGDGNYGYTF.

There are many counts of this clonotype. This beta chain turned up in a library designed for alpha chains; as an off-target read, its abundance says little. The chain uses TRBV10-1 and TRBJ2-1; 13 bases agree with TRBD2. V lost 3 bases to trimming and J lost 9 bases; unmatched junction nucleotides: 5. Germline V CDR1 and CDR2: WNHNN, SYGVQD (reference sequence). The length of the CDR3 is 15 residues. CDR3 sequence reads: CASSDGLAGVGEQFF. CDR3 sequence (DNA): TGCGCCAGCAGTGATGGACTAGCGGGGGTAGGTGAGCAGTTCTTC.

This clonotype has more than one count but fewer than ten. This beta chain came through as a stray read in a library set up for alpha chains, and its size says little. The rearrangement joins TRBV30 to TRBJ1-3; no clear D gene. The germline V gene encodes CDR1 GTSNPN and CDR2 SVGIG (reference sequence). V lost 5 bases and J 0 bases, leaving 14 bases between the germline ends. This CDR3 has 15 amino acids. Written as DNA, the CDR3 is TGTGCCTGGGGACCCGACGGAAACTCTGGAAACACCATATATTTT. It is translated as CAWGPDGNSGNTIYF.

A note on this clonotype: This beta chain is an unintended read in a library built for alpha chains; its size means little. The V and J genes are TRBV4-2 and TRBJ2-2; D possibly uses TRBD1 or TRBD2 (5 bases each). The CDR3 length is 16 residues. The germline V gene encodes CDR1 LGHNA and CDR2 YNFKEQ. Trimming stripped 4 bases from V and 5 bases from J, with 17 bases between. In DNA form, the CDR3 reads TGTGCCAGCAGCCCGTCTCCAGGGAAGCGGACCGGGGAGCTGTTTTTT. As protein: CASSPSPGKRTGELFF.

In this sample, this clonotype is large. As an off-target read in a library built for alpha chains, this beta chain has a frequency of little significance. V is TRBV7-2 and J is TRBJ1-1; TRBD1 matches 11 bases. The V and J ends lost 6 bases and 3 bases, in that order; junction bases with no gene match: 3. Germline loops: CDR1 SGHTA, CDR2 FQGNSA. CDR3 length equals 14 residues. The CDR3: CASRDRGRDTEAFF. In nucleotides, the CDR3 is TGTGCCAGCAGGGACAGGGGGCGGGACACTGAAGCTTTCTTT.

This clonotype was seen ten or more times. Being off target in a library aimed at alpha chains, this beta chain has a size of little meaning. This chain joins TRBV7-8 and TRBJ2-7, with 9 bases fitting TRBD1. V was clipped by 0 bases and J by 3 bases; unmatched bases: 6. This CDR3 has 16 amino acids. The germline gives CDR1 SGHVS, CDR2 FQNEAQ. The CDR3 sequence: CASSLAAGTGLYEQYF. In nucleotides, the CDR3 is TGTGCCAGCAGCTTAGCCGCCGGGACAGGGCTCTACGAGCAGTACTTC. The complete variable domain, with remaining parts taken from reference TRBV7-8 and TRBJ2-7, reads GAGVSQSPRYKVAKRGQDVALRCDPISGHVSLFWYQQALGQGPEFLTYFQNEAQLDKSGLPSDRFFAERPEGSVSTLKIQRTQQEDSAVYLCASSLAAGTGLYEQYFGPGTRLTVT.

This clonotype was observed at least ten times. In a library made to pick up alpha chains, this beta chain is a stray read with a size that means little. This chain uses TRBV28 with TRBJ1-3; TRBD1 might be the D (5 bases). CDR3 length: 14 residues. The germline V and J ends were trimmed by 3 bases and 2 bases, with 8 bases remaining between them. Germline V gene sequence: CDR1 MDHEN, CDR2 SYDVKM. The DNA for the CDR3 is TGTGCCAGCAGTTTTGCGGGGGCTGGAAACACCATATATTTT. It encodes CASSFAGAGNTIYF.

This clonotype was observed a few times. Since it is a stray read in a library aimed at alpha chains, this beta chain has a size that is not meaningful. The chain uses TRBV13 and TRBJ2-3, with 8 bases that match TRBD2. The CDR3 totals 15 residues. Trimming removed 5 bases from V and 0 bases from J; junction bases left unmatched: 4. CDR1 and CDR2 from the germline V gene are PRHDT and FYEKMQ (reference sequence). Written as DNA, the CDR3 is TGTGCCAGCAGCCCCGGGACTAGGAGCACAGATACGCAGTATTTT. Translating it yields CASSPGTRSTDTQYF. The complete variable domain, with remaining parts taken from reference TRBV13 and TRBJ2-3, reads AAGVIQSPRHLIKEKRETATLKCYPIPRHDTVYWYQQGPGQDPQFLISFYEKMQSDKGSIPDRFSAQQFSDYHSELNMSSLELGDSALYFCASSPGTRSTDTQYFGPGTRLTVL.

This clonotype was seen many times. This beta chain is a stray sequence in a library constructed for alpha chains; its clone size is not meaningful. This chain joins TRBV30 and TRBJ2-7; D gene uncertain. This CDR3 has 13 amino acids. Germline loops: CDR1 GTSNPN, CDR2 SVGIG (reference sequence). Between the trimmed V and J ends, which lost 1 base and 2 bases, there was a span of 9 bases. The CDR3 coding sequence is TGTGCCTGGAGTGGGTACAGAACCTACGAGCAGTACTTC. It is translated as CAWSGYRTYEQYF.

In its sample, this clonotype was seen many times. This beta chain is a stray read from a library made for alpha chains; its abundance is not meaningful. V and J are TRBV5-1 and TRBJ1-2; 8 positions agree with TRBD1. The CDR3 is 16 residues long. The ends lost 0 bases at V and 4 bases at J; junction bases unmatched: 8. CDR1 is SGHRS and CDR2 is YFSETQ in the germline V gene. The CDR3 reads CASSLAPGQVSYGYTF. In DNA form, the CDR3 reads TGCGCCAGCAGCTTGGCCCCGGGACAGGTTAGCTATGGCTACACCTTC.

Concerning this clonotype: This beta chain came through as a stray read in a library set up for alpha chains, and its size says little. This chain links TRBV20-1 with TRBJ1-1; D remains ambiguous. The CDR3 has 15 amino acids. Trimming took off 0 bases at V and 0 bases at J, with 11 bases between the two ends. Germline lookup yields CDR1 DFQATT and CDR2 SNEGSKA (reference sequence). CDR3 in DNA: TGCAGTGCTAGAGATTTAACCAGACTGAACACTGAAGCTTTCTTT. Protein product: CSARDLTRLNTEAFF.

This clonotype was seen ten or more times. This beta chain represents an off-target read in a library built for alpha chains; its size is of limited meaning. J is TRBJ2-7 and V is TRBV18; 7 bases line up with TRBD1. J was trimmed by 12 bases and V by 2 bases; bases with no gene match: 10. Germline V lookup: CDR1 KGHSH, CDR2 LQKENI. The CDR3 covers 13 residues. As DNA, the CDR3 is TGTGCCAGCTCACCAGCCGACAGGGCCCCCCGGTACTTC. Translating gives CASSPADRAPRYF.

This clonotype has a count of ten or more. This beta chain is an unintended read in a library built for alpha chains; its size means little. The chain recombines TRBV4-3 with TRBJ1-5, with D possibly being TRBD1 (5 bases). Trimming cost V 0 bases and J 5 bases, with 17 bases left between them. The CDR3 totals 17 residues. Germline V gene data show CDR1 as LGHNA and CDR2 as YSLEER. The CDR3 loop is CASSQEWAREGDQPQHF. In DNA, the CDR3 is TGCGCCAGCAGCCAAGAGTGGGCCAGGGAAGGGGATCAGCCCCAGCATTTT.

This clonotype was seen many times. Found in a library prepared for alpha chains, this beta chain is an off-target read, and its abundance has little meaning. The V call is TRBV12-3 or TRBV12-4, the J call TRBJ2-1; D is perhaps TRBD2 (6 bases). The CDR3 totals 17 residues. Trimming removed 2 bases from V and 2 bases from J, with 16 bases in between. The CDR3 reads CASSLLPGRWTYNEQFF. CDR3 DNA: TGTGCCAGCAGTTTACTTCCCGGGAGATGGACCTACAATGAGCAGTTCTTC.

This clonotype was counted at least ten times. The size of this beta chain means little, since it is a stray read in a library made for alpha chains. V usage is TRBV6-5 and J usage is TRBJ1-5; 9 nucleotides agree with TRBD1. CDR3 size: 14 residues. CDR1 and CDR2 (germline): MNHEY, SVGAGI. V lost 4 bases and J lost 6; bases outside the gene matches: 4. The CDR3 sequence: CASSSGQGSQPQHF. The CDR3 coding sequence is TGTGCCAGCAGTTCGGGACAGGGTAGTCAGCCCCAGCATTTT.